This T cell receptor (beta chain) was captured in a study of OX40 agonist ivuxolimab in advanced cancers. For the study at large: The study gave patients intravenous ivuxolimab at 0.01 to 10 mg/kg every 2 weeks. With a range of roughly 20 to 85, age averaged 60 years, and roughly 80% were male. Points from the study as a whole: Certain nonresponders additionally had low normalized T-cell clonal expansion.

The CDR3 spans 15 residues. Profiled with immunoSEQ multiplex PCR; TCRdb holds only in-frame clones, not every one. The data show 34,000 or so clones, roughly 76% seen once. A remark on this clone: The antigen is undetermined.

This chain uses TRBV21-1 with TRBJ1-2; the table's D gene call, TRBD1, was not cross checked with the DNA. TRBV21-1 corresponds to a pseudogene. This sequence was found in an adult with an advanced solid tumor such as melanoma, head and neck, liver or kidney cancer. Sample: CD4+ or CD8+ T cells sorted from blood, taken in a trial of the OX40 agonist ivuxolimab. The CDR3 loop is CASSTTGTPNYGYTF. The CDR3 bases are TGTGCCAGCAGCACCACCGGGACACCCAACTATGGCTACACCTTC.